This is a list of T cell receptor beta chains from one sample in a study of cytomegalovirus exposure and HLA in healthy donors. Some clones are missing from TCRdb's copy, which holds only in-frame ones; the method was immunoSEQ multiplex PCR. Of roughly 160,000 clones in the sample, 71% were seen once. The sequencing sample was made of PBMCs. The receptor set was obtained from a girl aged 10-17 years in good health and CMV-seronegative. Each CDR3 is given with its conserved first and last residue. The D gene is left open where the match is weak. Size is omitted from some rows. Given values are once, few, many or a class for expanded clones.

CASSPGQGAQHF,TGTGCCAGTAGCCCGGGACAGGGAGCCCAGCATTTT,TRBD1,.,TRBJ1-5,TRBV19
CASWWTGVLAGELFF,TGTGCCAGTTGGTGGACAGGGGTCTTGGCCGGGGAGCTGTTTTTT,TRBD1,.,TRBJ2-2,TRBV6-4
CASSPPRPALSNQPQHF,TGCGCCAGCAGCCCCCCTAGGCCCGCCCTTAGCAATCAGCCCCAGCATTTT,.,.,TRBJ1-5,TRBV10-1
CASSPSLSRGYNEQFF,TGTGCCAGCTCACCCTCCTTGAGCAGGGGCTACAATGAGCAGTTCTTC,.,.,TRBJ2-1,TRBV18
CASSPIVGPYEQYF,TGTGCCAGCAGCCCCATAGTGGGCCCCTACGAGCAGTACTTC,.,.,TRBJ2-7,TRBV14
CASSRSLRETQYF,TGCGCCAGCAGCCGGTCCCTTCGAGAGACCCAGTACTTC,.,few,TRBJ2-5,TRBV5-1
CASSLPPGHNEQFF,TGTGCCAGCAGCTTACCCCCAGGCCACAATGAGCAGTTCTTC,.,once,TRBJ2-1,TRBV7-9
CASSTRTGTDTQYF,TGTGCCAGCAGCACGAGGACTGGCACAGATACGCAGTATTTT,.,.,TRBJ2-3,TRBV11-2
CASSLGSDPRTSEGTQYF,TGCGCCAGCAGCTTGGGTTCCGACCCCCGGACTAGCGAGGGGACCCAGTACTTC,TRBD2,.,TRBJ2-5,TRBV5-1
CASSLGLQETQYF,TGTGCCAGCAGTTTGGGACTCCAAGAGACCCAGTACTTC,.,.,TRBJ2-5,TRBV27
CASSPGQAIYEQYF,TGTGCCAGCAGCCCGGGACAGGCTATCTACGAGCAGTACTTC,TRBD1,.,TRBJ2-7,TRBV14
CASSMGTSGGYEQYF,TGTGCCAGTAGTATGGGGACTTCTGGGGGCTACGAGCAGTACTTC,.,once,TRBJ2-7,TRBV19
CASSQTITGTGNTEAFF,TGCGCCAGCAGCCAAACGATAACCGGGACAGGGAACACTGAAGCTTTCTTT,TRBD1,.,TRBJ1-1,TRBV4-1
CAISDGSSGGAWEQFF,TGTGCCATCAGTGATGGGTCAAGCGGGGGGGCGTGGGAGCAGTTCTTC,TRBD2,.,TRBJ2-1,TRBV10-3
CASSYRDRGYGYTF,TGTGCCAGCAGTTATCGGGACAGGGGGTATGGCTACACCTTC,TRBD1,.,TRBJ1-2,TRBV6-5
CASSPESLPYEQYF,TGTGCCAGCAGCCCCGAGAGCCTACCCTACGAGCAGTACTTC,.,.,TRBJ2-7,TRBV6-6
CASSSDRETNEQFF,TGTGCCAGCTCAAGCGACAGGGAAACCAATGAGCAGTTCTTC,TRBD1,.,TRBJ2-1,TRBV18
CASSSDGGGSEKLFF,TGTGCCAGCAGCTCCGACGGTGGAGGGTCTGAAAAACTGTTTTTT,.,.,TRBJ1-4,TRBV5-4
CASSLSGTEYEQYF,TGTGCCAGCAGTTTATCGGGGACAGAATACGAGCAGTACTTC,TRBD1,.,TRBJ2-7,TRBV27
CASSLPTPGLEGNEQFF,TGTGCCAGCAGCCTACCAACCCCGGGACTAGAGGGCAATGAGCAGTTCTTC,TRBD2,.,TRBJ2-1,TRBV7-9
CASSPWEAGELFF,TGCGCCAGCAGCCCCTGGGAGGCCGGGGAGCTGTTTTTT,.,few,TRBJ2-2,TRBV4-1
CASSEGGDDYGYTF,TGTGCCAGCAGTGAAGGCGGGGACGACTATGGCTACACCTTC,.,.,TRBJ1-2,TRBV2
CASSPGGSYGYTF,TGTGCCAGCTCACCCGGGGGGTCCTATGGCTACACCTTC,.,.,TRBJ1-2,TRBV18
CASSSHLGQGKTDTQYF,TGTGCCAGCAGCTCGCACCTGGGACAGGGAAAGACAGATACGCAGTATTTT,TRBD1,.,TRBJ2-3,TRBV7-8
CASSPPAAMNTEAFF,TGTGCCAGCAGCCCCCCCGCAGCGATGAACACTGAAGCTTTCTTT,.,few,TRBJ1-1,TRBV5-4
CSVFVWEGTGAYEQYF,TGCAGCGTTTTTGTGTGGGAGGGGACTGGGGCCTACGAGCAGTACTTC,TRBD2,.,TRBJ2-7,TRBV29-1
CASSLEYGRGQDGYTF,TGCGCCAGCAGCTTGGAGTACGGCAGGGGGCAAGATGGCTACACCTTC,TRBD1,.,TRBJ1-2,TRBV5-1